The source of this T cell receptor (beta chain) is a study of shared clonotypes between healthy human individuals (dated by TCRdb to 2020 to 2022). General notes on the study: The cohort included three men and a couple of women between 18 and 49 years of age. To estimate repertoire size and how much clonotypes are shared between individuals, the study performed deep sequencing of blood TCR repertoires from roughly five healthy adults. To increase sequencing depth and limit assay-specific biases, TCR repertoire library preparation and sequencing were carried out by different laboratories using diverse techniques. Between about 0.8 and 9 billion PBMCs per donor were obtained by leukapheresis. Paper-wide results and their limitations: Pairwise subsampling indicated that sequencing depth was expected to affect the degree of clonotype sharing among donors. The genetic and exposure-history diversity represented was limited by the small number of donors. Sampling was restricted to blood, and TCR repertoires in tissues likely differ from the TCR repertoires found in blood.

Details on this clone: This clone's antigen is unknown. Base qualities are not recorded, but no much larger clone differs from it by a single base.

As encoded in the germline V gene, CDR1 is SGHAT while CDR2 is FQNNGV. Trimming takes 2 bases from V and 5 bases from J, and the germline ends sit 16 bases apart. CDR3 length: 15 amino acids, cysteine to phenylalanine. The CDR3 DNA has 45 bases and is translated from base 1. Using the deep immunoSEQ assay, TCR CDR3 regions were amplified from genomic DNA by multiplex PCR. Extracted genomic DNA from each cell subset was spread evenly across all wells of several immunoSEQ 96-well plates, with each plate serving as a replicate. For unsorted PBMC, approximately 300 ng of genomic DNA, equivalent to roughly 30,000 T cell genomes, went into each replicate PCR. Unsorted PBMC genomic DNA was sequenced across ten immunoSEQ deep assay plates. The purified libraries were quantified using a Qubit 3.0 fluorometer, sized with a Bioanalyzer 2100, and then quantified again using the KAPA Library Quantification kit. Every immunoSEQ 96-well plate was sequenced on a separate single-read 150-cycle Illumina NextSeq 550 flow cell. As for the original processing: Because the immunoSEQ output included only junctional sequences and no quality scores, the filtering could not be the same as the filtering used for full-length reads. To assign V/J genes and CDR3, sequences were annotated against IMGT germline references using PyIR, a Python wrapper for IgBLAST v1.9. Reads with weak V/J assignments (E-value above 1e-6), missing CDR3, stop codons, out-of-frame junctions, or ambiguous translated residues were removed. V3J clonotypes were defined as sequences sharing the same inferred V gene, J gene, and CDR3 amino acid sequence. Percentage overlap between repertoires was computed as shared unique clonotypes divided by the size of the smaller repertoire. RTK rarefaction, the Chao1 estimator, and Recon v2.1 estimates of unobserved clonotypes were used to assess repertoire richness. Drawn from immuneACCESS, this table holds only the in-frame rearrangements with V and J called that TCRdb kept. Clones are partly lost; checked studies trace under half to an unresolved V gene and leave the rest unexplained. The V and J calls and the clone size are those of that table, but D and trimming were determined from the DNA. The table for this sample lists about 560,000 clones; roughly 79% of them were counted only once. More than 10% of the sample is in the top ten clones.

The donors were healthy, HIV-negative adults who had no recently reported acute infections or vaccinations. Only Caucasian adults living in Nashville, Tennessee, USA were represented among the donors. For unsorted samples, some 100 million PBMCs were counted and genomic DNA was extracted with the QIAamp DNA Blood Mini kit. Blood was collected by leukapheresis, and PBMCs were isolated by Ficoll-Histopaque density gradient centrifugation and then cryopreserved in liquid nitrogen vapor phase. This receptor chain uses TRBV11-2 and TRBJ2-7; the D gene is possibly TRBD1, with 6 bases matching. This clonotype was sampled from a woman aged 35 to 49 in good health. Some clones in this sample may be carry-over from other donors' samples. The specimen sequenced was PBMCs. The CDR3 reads CASSLRGFPLDEQYF. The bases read TGTGCCAGCAGCTTAAGGGGGTTCCCCCTGGACGAGCAGTACTTC.